This T cell receptor (beta chain) originates from a study of shared clonotypes between healthy human individuals. Overall study context: Three plates were used per donor for CD4 naive, three for CD4 memory, two for CD8 naive and one for CD8 memory.

As for this clone: Its antigen is not identified.

Germline V lookup: CDR1 SGHDT, CDR2 YYEEEE. The CDR3 is 16 amino acids. The V end was cut by 1 base, the J end by 3 bases, with 13 bases between. Overall study results and limits: Shared clonotypes: approximately 4.5% naive CD4, about 3.3% naive CD8, under 2.5% memory CD4, over 0.3% memory CD8. Donors were few, which limited the genetic and exposure-history diversity represented. Generation of non-shared clonotypes was less probable than generation of clonotypes shared by all four donors.

TCRdb's copy holds only in-frame clones and misses some; the assay was immunoSEQ multiplex PCR. This table has millions of clones, more than 80% appearing once. The rearrangement uses TRBV5-6 and TRBJ2-2, with D possibly TRBD1 on 6 matching bases. The sequence was collected from a man aged 18 to 29 in good health. The material sequenced was naive CD4+ T cells sorted from blood. Subset here: CD45RA+ positively selected. The chain's CDR3 is CASSLTEQGYTGELFF. CDR3 bases: TGTGCCAGCAGCTTGACGGAGCAGGGGTACACCGGGGAGCTGTTTTTT.